This is a list of T cell receptor beta chains from one sample in a study of blood T cell repertoires in COVID-19. The repertoire was sequenced with immunoSEQ multiplex PCR; TCRdb's copy has only in-frame clones and lacks some. This sample yields 150,000 to 200,000 clones, of which roughly 87% are seen a single time; around 2.3% belongs to the top ten. Sequenced material: PBMCs or T cells enriched from blood (not recorded which). The receptors derive from a middle-aged woman with acute COVID-19. Both conserved end residues are part of each CDR3. The D gene is left open where the match is weak. Clone size appears in some rows only: once, few, many, or a class for an expanded clone.

j_call v_call d_call clone_size cdr3_nt cdr3_aa
TRBJ1-3 TRBV11-2 - - TGTGCCAGCAGCTTAGGAGGAGGTCCGAGCGGGAGTGGCACCATATATTTT CASSLGGGPSGSGTIYF
TRBJ1-2 TRBV14 TRBD1 - TGTGCCAGCAGCCGGGACAGGGGCGGAGCTAGTGGCTACACCTTC CASSRDRGGASGYTF
TRBJ2-5 TRBV18 TRBD1 - TGTGCCAGCTCACCGGGACAGGGGAGGCAGACCCAGTACTTC CASSPGQGRQTQYF
TRBJ1-1 TRBV6-6 - - TGTGCCAGCAGTTATGGGGCGGGGGACACTGAAGCTTTCTTT CASSYGAGDTEAFF
TRBJ2-3 TRBV30 TRBD2 once TGTGCCTGGAGTGTTGGCGGGGGGGCCCCAGATACGCAGTATTTT CAWSVGGGAPDTQYF
TRBJ1-5 TRBV30 TRBD1 - TGTGCCTGGAGTGCTGACAGGGGGTATCAGCCCCAGCATTTT CAWSADRGYQPQHF
TRBJ1-2 TRBV21-1 - - TGTGCCAGAAGATACGACAGACCGAACTATGGCTACACCTTC CARRYDRPNYGYTF
TRBJ1-1 TRBV28 TRBD1 - TGTGCCAGCAGTACAGCCGGGACAGGTTACATCACTGAAGCTTTCTTT CASSTAGTGYITEAFF
TRBJ1-5 TRBV7-9 TRBD1 - TGTGCCAGCAGCGCACTACAGGGGGGCACCAATCAGCCCCAGCATTTT CASSALQGGTNQPQHF
TRBJ1-6 TRBV28 - - TGTGCCAGCAGTTTATTGGCAGGGGATTATTCACCCCTCCACTTT CASSLLAGDYSPLHF
TRBJ2-1 TRBV6-2/TRBV6-3 TRBD1 - TGTGCCAGCAGTTACGATCTCGGTGGACAGGGGAGGAGGGATGAGCAGTTCTTC CASSYDLGGQGRRDEQFF
TRBJ1-3 TRBV5-4 - - TGTGCCAGCAGCTTCGCAGGGTCCTCTGGAAACACCATATATTTT CASSFAGSSGNTIYF
TRBJ2-5 TRBV6-5 TRBD2 - TGTGCCAGCAGTTACTCGTCCAGCGGGGAAAGGGAGACCCAGTACTTC CASSYSSSGERETQYF
TRBJ2-1 TRBV24-1 TRBD2 - TGTGCCACCAGTGATCGTACTAGCGGCGGATACAATGAGCAGTTCTTC CATSDRTSGGYNEQFF
TRBJ1-1 TRBV10-3 - - TGTGCCATCAAAGACTCGAACACTGAAGCTTTCTTT CAIKDSNTEAFF
TRBJ2-1 TRBV9 - - TGTGCCAGCAGCGTAGTAGGTCAAGCGGTGCAGTTCTTC CASSVVGQAVQFF
TRBJ1-1 TRBV5-6 - - TGTGCCAGCAGCTTGTCTCGGGGGTTCTTTGTGAACACTGAAGCTTTCTTT CASSLSRGFFVNTEAFF
TRBJ2-1 TRBV11-1 TRBD1 - TGTGCCAGCAGCCCCGGGACAGCCTCCTACAATGAGCAGTTCTTC CASSPGTASYNEQFF
TRBJ2-7 TRBV28 - - TGTGCCAGCCTACACCAGGGGTTCCCCTACGAGCAGTACTTC CASLHQGFPYEQYF
TRBJ1-4 TRBV28 - - TGTGCCGCCGGAGGGGGGGGATATAGAGAAAAACTGTTTTTT CAAGGGGYREKLFF
TRBJ2-7 TRBV7-9 TRBD1 once TGTGCCAGCAGCTCGGGTGGACAGGGGATGCACGAGCAGTACTTC CASSSGGQGMHEQYF
TRBJ1-2 TRBV28 - once TGTGCCAGCAGTTTGGACGGGACTCTCTATGGCTACACCTTC CASSLDGTLYGYTF
TRBJ2-1 TRBV6-5 - - TGTGCCAGCAGTTACTCGGCGGCAGGGCTCCGCAATGAGCAGTTCTTC CASSYSAAGLRNEQFF
TRBJ1-3 TRBV19 - - TGTGCCAGTAGTATAGGACTGGTCTCTGGAAACACCATATATTTT CASSIGLVSGNTIYF
TRBJ2-2 TRBV7-9 - once TGTGCCAGCAGCTTCTACAGGGTCGAGAACACCGGGGAGCTGTTTTTT CASSFYRVENTGELFF
TRBJ2-1 TRBV18 - - TGTGCCAGCTCACCCCCCGGGATAAACTCCCCCAGGGAGCAGTTCTTC CASSPPGINSPREQFF
TRBJ2-7 TRBV28 - - TGTGCCAGCAGGCCCCGTGGGGTCACGGGGGAGCAGTACTTC CASRPRGVTGEQYF
TRBJ2-1 TRBV5-4 - - TGTGCCAGCAGCTTTGGTCCAGCGCGCAATGAGCAGTTCTTC CASSFGPARNEQFF
TRBJ1-1 TRBV7-9 - - TGTGCCAGCAGCTTAACCAGCGATAACACTGAAGCTTTCTTT CASSLTSDNTEAFF
TRBJ2-5 TRBV24-1 TRBD1 - TGTGCCACCAGTGACCGGGACAGGGCCCAAGAGACCCAGTACTTC CATSDRDRAQETQYF
TRBJ2-4 TRBV30 TRBD1 - TGTGCCTGGAGTGGCCGGACAGGGAACATTCAGTACTTC CAWSGRTGNIQYF